This T cell receptor beta chain was documented in a study of monozygotic twins with inflammatory bowel disease. Study-wide results and limits: Possibly reflecting limited power, no difference in repertoire similarity was found between concordant and discordant twins. Differing T cell subtypes remained indistinguishable.

Someone took a 2.5 ml blood sample from each of the donors. RNA in its total form was extracted from whole blood, and T cells were not sorted. Turning to this clonotype: Its specificity is unknown.

CDR3 size: 15 residues. The germline CDR1 and CDR2 sequences are SGHRS and YFSETQ. From the 5' RACE reads, TCRdb lists one entry per CDR3 protein and no DNA. In total, the table holds 150,000 to 200,000 distinct CDR3 sequences. The chain is built from TRBV5-1 and TRBJ1-1; TCRdb outputs TRBD1, but without DNA this stays unchecked. Material: blood. The receptor was derived from a human donor with ulcerative colitis or Crohn's disease, or a healthy co-twin of an affected twin (not recorded which). The chain's CDR3 is CASSFSRDLNTEAFF.